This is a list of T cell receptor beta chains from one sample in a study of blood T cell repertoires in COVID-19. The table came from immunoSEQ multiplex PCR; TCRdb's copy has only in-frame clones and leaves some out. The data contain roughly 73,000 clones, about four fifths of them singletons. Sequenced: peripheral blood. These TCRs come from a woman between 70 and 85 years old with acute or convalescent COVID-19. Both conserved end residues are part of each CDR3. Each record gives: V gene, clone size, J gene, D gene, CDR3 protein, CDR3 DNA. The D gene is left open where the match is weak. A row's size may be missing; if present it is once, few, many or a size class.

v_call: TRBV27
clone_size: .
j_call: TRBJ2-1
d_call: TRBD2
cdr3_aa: CASSLSGGSYNEQFF
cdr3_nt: TGTGCCAGCAGTTTAAGCGGGGGATCCTACAATGAGCAGTTCTTC

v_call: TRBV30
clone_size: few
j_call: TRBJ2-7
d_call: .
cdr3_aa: CAWSHPGREQYF
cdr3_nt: TGTGCCTGGAGTCACCCGGGGAGAGAGCAGTACTTC

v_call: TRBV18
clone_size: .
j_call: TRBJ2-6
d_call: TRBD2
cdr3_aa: CASSGLGSGANVLTF
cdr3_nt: TGTGCCAGCTCGGGACTAGGCTCTGGGGCCAACGTCCTGACTTTC

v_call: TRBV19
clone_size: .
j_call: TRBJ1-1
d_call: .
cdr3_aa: CASSERRTEAFF
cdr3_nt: TGTGCCAGTAGCGAAAGGCGGACTGAAGCTTTCTTT

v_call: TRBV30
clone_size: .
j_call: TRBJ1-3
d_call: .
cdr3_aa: CASPEDSGSGNTIYF
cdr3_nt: TGTGCATCCCCGGAGGACAGTGGCTCTGGAAACACCATATATTTT

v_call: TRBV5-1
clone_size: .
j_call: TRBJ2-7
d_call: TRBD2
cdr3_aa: CASSFTSGISYEQYF
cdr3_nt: TGCGCCAGCAGCTTTACTAGCGGGATATCCTACGAGCAGTACTTC

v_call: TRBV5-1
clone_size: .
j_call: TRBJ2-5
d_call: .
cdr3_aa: CASSLEGHPQETQYF
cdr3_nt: TGCGCCAGCAGCTTGGAGGGACACCCCCAAGAGACCCAGTACTTC

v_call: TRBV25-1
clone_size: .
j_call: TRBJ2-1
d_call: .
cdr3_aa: CASSPGHNSYNEQFF
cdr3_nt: TGTGCCAGCAGCCCGGGACACAACTCCTACAATGAGCAGTTCTTC

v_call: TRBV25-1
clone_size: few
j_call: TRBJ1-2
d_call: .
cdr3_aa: CASTLEGKGYTF
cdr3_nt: TGTGCCAGCACTCTGGAGGGGAAAGGCTACACCTTC

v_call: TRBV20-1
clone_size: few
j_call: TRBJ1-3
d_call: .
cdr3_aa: CSAGQRNTIYF
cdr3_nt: TGCAGTGCTGGACAGAGAAACACCATATATTTT

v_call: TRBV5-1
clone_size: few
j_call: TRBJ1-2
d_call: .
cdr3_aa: CASSSREDGYTF
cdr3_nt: TGCGCCAGCAGTAGCAGGGAGGATGGCTACACCTTC

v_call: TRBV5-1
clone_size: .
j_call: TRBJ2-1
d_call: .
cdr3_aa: CASSLEPGLKNEQFF
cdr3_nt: TGCGCCAGCAGCTTGGAGCCGGGACTTAAGAATGAGCAGTTCTTC

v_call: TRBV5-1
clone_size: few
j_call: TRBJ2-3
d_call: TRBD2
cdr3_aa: CASSFFRLAGDPGGTQYF
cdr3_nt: TGCGCCAGCAGCTTCTTCCGACTAGCGGGAGACCCGGGGGGTACGCAGTATTTT

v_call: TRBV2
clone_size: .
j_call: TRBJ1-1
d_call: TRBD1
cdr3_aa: CASGPRQGANTEAFF
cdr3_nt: TGTGCCAGCGGGCCTCGACAGGGGGCGAACACTGAAGCTTTCTTT

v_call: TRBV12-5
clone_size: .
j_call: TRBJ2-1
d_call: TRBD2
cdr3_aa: CASGLGGTSGSDEQFF
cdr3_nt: TGTGCTAGTGGTTTGGGCGGGACTAGCGGGAGCGATGAGCAGTTCTTC

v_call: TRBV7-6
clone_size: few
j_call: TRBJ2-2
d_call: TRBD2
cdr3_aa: CASSLLAGPNTGELFF
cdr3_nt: TGTGCCAGCAGCCTTTTAGCGGGACCGAACACCGGGGAGCTGTTTTTT

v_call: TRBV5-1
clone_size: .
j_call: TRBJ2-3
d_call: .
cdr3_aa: CASSVTVLSTDTQYF
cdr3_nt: TGCGCCAGCAGCGTGACAGTTCTAAGCACAGATACGCAGTATTTT

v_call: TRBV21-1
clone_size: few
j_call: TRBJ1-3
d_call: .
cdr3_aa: CASSKERRQGATSGNTIYF
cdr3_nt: TGTGCCAGCAGCAAAGAAAGAAGGCAGGGGGCGACCTCTGGAAACACCATATATTTT

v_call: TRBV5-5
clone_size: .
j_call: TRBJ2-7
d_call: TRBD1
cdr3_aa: CASRYPGQRSFEQYF
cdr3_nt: TGTGCCAGCAGGTACCCGGGACAGAGGTCTTTCGAGCAGTACTTC

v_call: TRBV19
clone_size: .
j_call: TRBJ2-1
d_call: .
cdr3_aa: CASSIVVEHEQFF
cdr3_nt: TGTGCCAGTAGTATCGTGGTTGAGCATGAGCAGTTCTTC

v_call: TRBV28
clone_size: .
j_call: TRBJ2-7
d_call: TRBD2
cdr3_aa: CASSLAGGPYEQYF
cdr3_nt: TGTGCCAGCAGTTTAGCGGGAGGGCCTTACGAGCAGTACTTC

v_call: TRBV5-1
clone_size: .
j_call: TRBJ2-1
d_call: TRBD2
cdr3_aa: CASSGRAGNEQFF
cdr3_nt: TGCGCCAGCAGCGGGAGGGCCGGTAATGAGCAGTTCTTC

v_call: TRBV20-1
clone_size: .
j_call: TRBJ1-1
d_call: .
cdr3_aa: CSASRNTEAFF
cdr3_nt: TGCAGTGCCTCCAGAAACACTGAAGCTTTCTTT

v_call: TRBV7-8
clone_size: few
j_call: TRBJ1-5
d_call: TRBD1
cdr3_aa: CASSPRGDRVGGSNQPQHF
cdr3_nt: TGTGCCAGCAGCCCTAGGGGGGACAGGGTGGGTGGAAGCAATCAGCCCCAGCATTTT

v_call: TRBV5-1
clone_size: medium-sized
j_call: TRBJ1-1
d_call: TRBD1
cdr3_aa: CASSTGQGTTEAFF
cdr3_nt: TGCGCCAGCAGCACCGGACAGGGTACCACTGAAGCTTTCTTT

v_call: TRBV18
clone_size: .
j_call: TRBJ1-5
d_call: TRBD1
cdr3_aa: CASSLTGGSNQPQHF
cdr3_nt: TGTGCCAGCTCACTCACAGGGGGAAGCAATCAGCCCCAGCATTTT

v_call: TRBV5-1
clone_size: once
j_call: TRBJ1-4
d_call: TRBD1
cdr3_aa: CASSLRQGTNEKLFF
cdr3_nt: TGCGCCAGCAGCCTCCGACAGGGGACTAATGAAAAACTGTTTTTT

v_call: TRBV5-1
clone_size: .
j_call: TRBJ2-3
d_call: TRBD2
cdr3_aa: CASSFGTSGRASTDTQYF
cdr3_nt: TGCGCCAGCAGCTTTGGGACTAGCGGGAGGGCTAGCACAGATACGCAGTATTTT

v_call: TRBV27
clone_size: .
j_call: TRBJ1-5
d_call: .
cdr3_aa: CASGPSDLSNQPQHF
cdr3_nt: TGTGCCAGCGGTCCGAGTGATCTCAGCAATCAGCCCCAGCATTTT

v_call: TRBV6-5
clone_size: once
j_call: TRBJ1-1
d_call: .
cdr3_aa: CASSYRRGADEAFF
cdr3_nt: TGTGCCAGCAGTTACCGCAGGGGCGCAGATGAAGCTTTCTTT

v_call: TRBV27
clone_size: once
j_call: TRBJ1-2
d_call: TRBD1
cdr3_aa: CASSDRDRGYGYTF
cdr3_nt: TGTGCCAGCAGTGACCGGGACAGGGGTTATGGCTACACCTTC

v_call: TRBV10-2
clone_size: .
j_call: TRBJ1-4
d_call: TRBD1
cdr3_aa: CASSDRGLSEKLFF
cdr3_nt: TGCGCCAGCAGTGACAGGGGGCTCAGTGAAAAACTGTTTTTT

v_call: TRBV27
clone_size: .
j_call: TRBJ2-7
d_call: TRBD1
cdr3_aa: CASSLGTGGRDRYEQYF
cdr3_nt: TGTGCCAGCAGTTTAGGGACAGGGGGCCGGGACCGCTACGAGCAGTACTTC

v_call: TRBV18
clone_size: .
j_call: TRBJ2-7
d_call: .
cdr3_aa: CASSPFRLRNYSVQYF
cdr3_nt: TGTGCCAGCTCACCATTTCGGCTAAGGAACTACTCGGTGCAGTACTTC

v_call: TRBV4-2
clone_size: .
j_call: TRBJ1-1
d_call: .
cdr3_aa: CASSQDFGRVGTEAFF
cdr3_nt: TGTGCCAGCAGCCAAGATTTTGGCAGGGTGGGCACTGAAGCTTTCTTT

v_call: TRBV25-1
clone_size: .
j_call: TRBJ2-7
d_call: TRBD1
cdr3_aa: CASSESGQWTYEQYF
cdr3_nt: TGTGCCAGCAGTGAATCGGGACAGTGGACCTACGAGCAGTACTTC

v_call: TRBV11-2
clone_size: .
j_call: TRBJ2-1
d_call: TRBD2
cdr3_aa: CASSLRSLAGAWGEQFF
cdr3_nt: TGTGCCAGCAGCTTAAGGTCATTAGCGGGAGCTTGGGGTGAGCAGTTCTTC

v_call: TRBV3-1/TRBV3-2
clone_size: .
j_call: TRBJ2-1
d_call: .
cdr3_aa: CASSQGFTSRSYNEQFF
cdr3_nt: TGTGCCAGCAGCCAAGGGTTTACTAGCCGGTCCTACAATGAGCAGTTCTTC

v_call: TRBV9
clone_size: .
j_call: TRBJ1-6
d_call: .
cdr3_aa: CASSLRGPLHF
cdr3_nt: TGTGCCAGCAGCTTAAGGGGTCCCCTCCACTTT

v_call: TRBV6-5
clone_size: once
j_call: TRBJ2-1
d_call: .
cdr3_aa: CASSYPTGSNEQFF
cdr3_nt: TGTGCCAGCAGTTACCCGACAGGCTCCAATGAGCAGTTCTTC

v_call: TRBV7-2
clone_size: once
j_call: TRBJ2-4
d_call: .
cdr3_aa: CASSRGGRGSPVAKNIQYF
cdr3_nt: TGTGCCAGCAGCAGGGGGGGCAGGGGCAGTCCAGTGGCCAAAAACATTCAGTACTTC

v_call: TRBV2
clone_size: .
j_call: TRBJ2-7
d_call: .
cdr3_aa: CASSVSGLRITYEQYF
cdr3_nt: TGTGCCAGCAGTGTGTCAGGGCTTCGGATTACCTACGAGCAGTACTTC

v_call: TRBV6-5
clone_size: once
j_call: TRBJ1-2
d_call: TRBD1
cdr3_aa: CASSRGQGAVYGYTF
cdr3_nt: TGTGCCAGCAGTCGAGGACAGGGGGCCGTCTATGGCTACACCTTC

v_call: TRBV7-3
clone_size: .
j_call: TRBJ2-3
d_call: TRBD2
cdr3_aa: CASSLWVSGRSDTQYF
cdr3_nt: TGTGCCAGCAGCTTATGGGTTAGCGGGAGATCAGATACGCAGTATTTT

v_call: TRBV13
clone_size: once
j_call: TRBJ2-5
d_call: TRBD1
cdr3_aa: CASSPGTEETQYF
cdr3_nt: TGTGCCAGCAGCCCGGGGACAGAAGAGACCCAGTACTTC

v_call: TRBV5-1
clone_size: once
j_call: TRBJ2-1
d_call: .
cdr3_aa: CASSVVKVENEQFF
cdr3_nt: TGCGCCAGCAGCGTTGTTAAGGTGGAGAATGAGCAGTTCTTC

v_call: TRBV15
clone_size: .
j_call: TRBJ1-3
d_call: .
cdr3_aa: CATRKGARATGNTIYF
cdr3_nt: TGTGCCACCAGAAAGGGAGCGCGGGCTACTGGAAACACCATATATTTT

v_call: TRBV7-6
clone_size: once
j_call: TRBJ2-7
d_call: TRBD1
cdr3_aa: CASSLGGTGTGEQYF
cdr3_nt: TGTGCCAGCAGCTTAGGAGGGACAGGAACAGGCGAGCAGTACTTC

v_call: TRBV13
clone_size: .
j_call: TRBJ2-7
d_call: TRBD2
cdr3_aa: CASSFQRGYEQYF
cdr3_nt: TGTGCCAGCAGCTTCCAGCGGGGCTACGAGCAGTACTTC

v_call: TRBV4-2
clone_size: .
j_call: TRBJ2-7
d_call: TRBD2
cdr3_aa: CASSLRLADSYEQYF
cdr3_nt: TGTGCCAGCAGCCTGAGACTAGCGGATTCCTACGAGCAGTACTTC

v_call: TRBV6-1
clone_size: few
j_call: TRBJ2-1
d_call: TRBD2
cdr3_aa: CASSDFLAGAYNEQFF
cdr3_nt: TGTGCCAGCAGTGACTTTCTAGCGGGGGCCTACAATGAGCAGTTCTTC

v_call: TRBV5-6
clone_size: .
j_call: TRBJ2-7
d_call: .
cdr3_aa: CASSPRLDYGEQYF
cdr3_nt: TGTGCCAGCAGCCCACGGTTGGACTACGGCGAGCAGTACTTC